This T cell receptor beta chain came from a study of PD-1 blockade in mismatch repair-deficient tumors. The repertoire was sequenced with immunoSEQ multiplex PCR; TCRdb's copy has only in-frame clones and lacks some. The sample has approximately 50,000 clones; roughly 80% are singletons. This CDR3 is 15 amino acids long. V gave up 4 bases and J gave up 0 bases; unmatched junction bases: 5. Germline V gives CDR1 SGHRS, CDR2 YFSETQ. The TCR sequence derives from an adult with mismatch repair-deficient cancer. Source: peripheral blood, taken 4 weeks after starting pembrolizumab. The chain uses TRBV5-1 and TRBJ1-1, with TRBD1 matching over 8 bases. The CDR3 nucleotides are TGCGCCAGCAGCGCCCAGACAGGGGTGAACACTGAAGCTTTCTTT. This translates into CASSAQTGVNTEAFF.